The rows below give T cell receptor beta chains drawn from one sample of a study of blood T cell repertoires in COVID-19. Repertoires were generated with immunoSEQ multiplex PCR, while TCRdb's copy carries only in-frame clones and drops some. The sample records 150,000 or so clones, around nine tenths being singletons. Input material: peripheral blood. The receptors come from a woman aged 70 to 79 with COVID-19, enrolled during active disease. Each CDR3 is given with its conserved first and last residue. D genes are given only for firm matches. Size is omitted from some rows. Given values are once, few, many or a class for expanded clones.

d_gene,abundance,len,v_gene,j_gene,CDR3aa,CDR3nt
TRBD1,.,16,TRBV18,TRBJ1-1,CASSPAGGKRNTEAFF,TGTGCCAGCTCACCCGCAGGGGGAAAAAGGAACACTGAAGCTTTCTTT
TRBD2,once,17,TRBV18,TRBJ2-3,CASSPRIAGGETDTQYF,TGTGCCAGCTCACCACGGATAGCGGGGGGTGAGACAGATACGCAGTATTTT
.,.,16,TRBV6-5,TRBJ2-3,CASSYSLQDTTDTQYF,TGTGCCAGCAGTTACTCGCTCCAGGACACCACAGATACGCAGTATTTT
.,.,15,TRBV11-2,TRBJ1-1,CASSFGAGQDTEAFF,TGTGCCAGCAGCTTTGGGGCAGGGCAGGACACTGAAGCTTTCTTT
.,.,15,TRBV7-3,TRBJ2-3,CASSTGHQGTDTQYF,TGTGCCAGCAGCACCGGACACCAGGGAACAGATACGCAGTATTTT
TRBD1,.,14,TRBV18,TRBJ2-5,CASSKTGGQETQYF,TGTGCCAGCTCAAAAACAGGGGGCCAAGAGACCCAGTACTTC
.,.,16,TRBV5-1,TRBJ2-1,CASSFRDTGSYNEQFF,TGCGCCAGCAGCTTTAGGGACACCGGCTCCTACAATGAGCAGTTCTTC
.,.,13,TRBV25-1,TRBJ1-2,CASSKKEGQGYTF,TGTGCCAGCAGTAAAAAGGAGGGTCAGGGCTACACCTTC
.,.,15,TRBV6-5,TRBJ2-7,CASSYFGSKMYEQYF,TGTGCCAGCAGTTACTTCGGGTCAAAAATGTACGAGCAGTACTTC
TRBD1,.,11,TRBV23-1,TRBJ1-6,CAREGAWPLHF,TGCGCCCGAGAGGGGGCATGGCCCCTCCACTTT
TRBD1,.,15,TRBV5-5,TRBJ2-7,CASSPGQGPVDEQYF,TGTGCCAGCAGCCCGGGACAGGGACCTGTCGACGAGCAGTACTTC
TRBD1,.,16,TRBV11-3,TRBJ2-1,CASSLGQGAYYNEQFF,TGTGCCAGCAGCTTAGGACAGGGGGCTTACTACAATGAGCAGTTCTTC
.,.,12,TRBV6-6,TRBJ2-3,CASSLTGNTQYF,TGTGCCAGCAGCTTGACAGGAAATACGCAGTATTTT
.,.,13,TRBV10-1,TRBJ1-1,CASSREPNTEAFF,TGCGCCAGCAGCAGGGAACCGAACACTGAAGCTTTCTTT
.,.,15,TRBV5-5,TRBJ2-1,CASSLGGRDTNEQFF,TGTGCCAGCAGCTTGGGGGGCCGGGACACCAATGAGCAGTTCTTC
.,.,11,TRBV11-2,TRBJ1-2,CASGSNYGYTF,TGTGCCAGCGGCTCAAACTATGGCTACACCTTC
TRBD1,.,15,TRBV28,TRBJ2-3,CASRMVTGVKDTQYF,TGTGCCAGCAGAATGGTGACAGGGGTGAAAGATACGCAGTATTTT
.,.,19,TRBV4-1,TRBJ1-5,CASSQATSLPGIVGQPQHF,TGCGCCAGCAGCCAAGCCACCTCCCTCCCGGGGATTGTTGGTCAGCCCCAGCATTTT
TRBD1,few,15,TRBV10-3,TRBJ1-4,CAISERGRDGEKLFF,TGTGCCATCAGTGAAAGGGGGCGCGATGGTGAAAAACTGTTTTTT
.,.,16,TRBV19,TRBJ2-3,CASSMEASISTDTQYF,TGTGCCAGTAGTATGGAGGCCTCCATTAGCACAGATACGCAGTATTTT